This T cell receptor (beta chain) was identified during a study of blood T cell repertoires in COVID-19. At the level of the study: The United States, Italy and Spain were the sources of the acute and convalescent COVID-19 samples. Sources were T cells, B-cell-depleted T cells, or PBMCs; the material itself was cDNA or gDNA.

Germline-derived CDR1 and CDR2 are LGHDT and YNNKEL (reference sequence). Trimming cost V 0 bases and J 6 bases; bases outside gene matches: 4. The CDR3 contains 14 residues. Each participant's cohort was designated according to participant-reported clinical history. Donors in Cohort 3 who had recovered were those with two negative PCRs, healthcare professional clearance, or resolution of their symptoms. Here immunoSEQ multiplex PCR was the method, and the copy in TCRdb shows in-frame clones only, minus some. The sample has over 120,000 clones; around 86% are singletons. The rearrangement uses TRBV3-1 (or the pseudogene TRBV3-2) and TRBJ2-7, with TRBD2 matching 8 bases. The receptor's source is a man aged 55 to 70 who had recovered from COVID-19. Source material: PBMCs or T cells enriched from blood (not recorded which). CDR3 amino acids: CASSQEAGGGEQYF. In DNA form, the CDR3 reads TGTGCCAGCAGCCAAGAGGCCGGGGGGGGCGAGCAGTACTTC.